These 19 T cell receptor beta chains were sequenced from one sample in a study of blood T cell repertoires in COVID-19. Produced via immunoSEQ multiplex PCR; TCRdb's table is partial and in-frame only. This sample has approximately 210,000 clones, with roughly 84% found just once. Sequencing used peripheral blood. Receptors were obtained from a woman over 75 with acute or convalescent COVID-19.

This chain connects TRBV27 to TRBJ1-6, with D perhaps TRBD1 (6 bases). The length of the CDR3 is 15 residues. Germline CDR1 and CDR2: MNHEY and SMNVEV (reference sequence). V shed 5 bases and J shed 7 bases, with 15 bases lying between them. CDR3: CASSPSGTTNSPLHF. In DNA, the CDR3 is TGTGCCAGCAGTCCTTCCGGGACAACGAATTCACCCCTCCACTTT.

CDR3 loop: CASSLGPSNQPQHF. The CDR3 nucleotides read TGTGCCAGCAGCTTAGGGCCGTCCAATCAGCCCCAGCATTTT. This chain connects TRBV7-3 to TRBJ1-5; no clear D gene. With 2 bases removed from V and 3 bases from J, the gap between germline ends came to 8 bases. Germline-derived CDR1 and CDR2 are SGHTA and FQGTGA. The CDR3 consists of 14 residues.

The genes are TRBV9 and TRBJ2-1, with TRBD2 identical over 13 bases. The germline CDR1 and CDR2 sequences are SGDLS and YYNGEE. The CDR3 length is 16 residues. V shed 4 bases, J shed 8 bases, and the junction held 9 bases outside the gene matches. CDR3 amino acids: CASSQGLAGSVDEQFF. Here the CDR3 DNA reads TGTGCCAGCAGCCAGGGACTAGCGGGGTCTGTAGATGAGCAGTTCTTC. Complete variable domain (other parts from reference TRBV9 and TRBJ2-1): DSGVTQTPKHLITATGQRVTLRCSPRSGDLSVYWYQQSLDQGLQFLIQYYNGEERAKGNILERFSAQQFPDLHSELNLSSLELGDSALYFCASSQGLAGSVDEQFFGPGTRLTVL.

The chain combines TRBV2 with TRBJ1-3; TRBD1 aligns across 8 bases. Germline V lookup: CDR1 SNHLY, CDR2 FYNNEI. J lost 0 bases, V lost 6 bases, and 7 bases had no gene match. This CDR3 is built from 16 residues. The CDR3 reads CASRGQAKSSGNTIYF. As DNA, the CDR3 is TGTGCCAGCAGGGGACAGGCGAAGAGCTCTGGAAACACCATATATTTT.

This clone has a handful of counts. The chain has TRBV6-5 and TRBJ2-7; TRBD2 matches at 11 bases. Germline trimming cut 6 bases from V and 4 bases from J; bases unmatched to any gene: 8. The CDR3 is 15 residues long. Per the germline V gene, CDR1 is MNHEY and CDR2 is SVGAGI. The CDR3 protein is CASRSGTSGTYEQYF. Written as DNA, the CDR3 is TGTGCCAGCAGGTCCGGGACTAGCGGAACTTACGAGCAGTACTTC.

V and J are TRBV13 and TRBJ2-7; 10 bases fit TRBD2. Per the germline V gene, CDR1 is PRHDT and CDR2 is FYEKMQ (reference sequence). V dropped 3 bases and J dropped 4; count of bases not matched to a gene: 3. This CDR3 has 14 residues. The CDR3: CASSLGSGGYEQYF. The CDR3 DNA sequence: TGTGCCAGCAGCTTGGGTAGCGGGGGGTACGAGCAGTACTTC. Filled out from reference TRBV13 and TRBJ2-7, the complete variable domain reads AAGVIQSPRHLIKEKRETATLKCYPIPRHDTVYWYQQGPGQDPQFLISFYEKMQSDKGSIPDRFSAQQFSDYHSELNMSSLELGDSALYFCASSLGSGGYEQYFGPGTRLTVT.

The rearrangement uses TRBV5-4 and TRBJ1-2; possibly TRBD1 for D (6 bases). Between the trimmed V and J ends, which lost 0 bases and 3 bases, there was a span of 15 bases. The CDR3 is 16 residues long. Germline CDR1 SGHNT, CDR2 YYREEE (reference sequence). Written as DNA, the CDR3 is TGTGCCAGCAGCTTGGGGGTTCAGGGGACGGACTATGGCTACACCTTC. Residues: CASSLGVQGTDYGYTF.

This clone was counted once. The CDR3 region has the DNA TGTGCCAGCAGCCTCCCGACAGAGAACAATGAGCAGTTCTTC. This gives the protein CASSLPTENNEQFF. This chain joins TRBV7-8 and TRBJ2-1; possible D gene TRBD1, 5 bases. V was cut by 5 bases and J by 5 bases, with 13 bases left in between. The germline gives CDR1 SGHVS, CDR2 FQNEAQ. This CDR3 is 14 amino acids long. The variable domain in full, with the rest retrieved from reference TRBV7-8 and TRBJ2-1, is GAGVSQSPRYKVAKRGQDVALRCDPISGHVSLFWYQQALGQGPEFLTYFQNEAQLDKSGLPSDRFFAERPEGSVSTLKIQRTQQEDSAVYLCASSLPTENNEQFFGPGTRLTVL.

V and J are TRBV19 and TRBJ1-1; D may be TRBD1 (5 bases). V was trimmed by 1 base and J by 0 bases, leaving 18 bases between them. CDR1 LNHDA and CDR2 SQIVND come from the germline V gene (reference sequence). The CDR3 is 18 amino acids. CDR3 sequence reads: CASSIGGRVHPLNTEAFF. CDR3 DNA: TGTGCCAGTAGTATAGGGGGCAGGGTCCATCCCCTGAACACTGAAGCTTTCTTT.

V is TRBV5-8 and J is TRBJ1-2, with D uncertain. This CDR3 region has 12 residues. Looked up from germline, CDR1 is SGHTS and CDR2 is YDEGEE. V was pared by 4 bases and J by 14 bases, with 18 bases between. The DNA of the CDR3 is TGTGCCAGCAGCCCCGGAAGGGAGTTTAGTACCTTC. Residues: CASSPGREFSTF.

This chain uses TRBV9 with TRBJ2-2, with D perhaps matching TRBD2 (6 bases). This CDR3 contains 16 residues. The V and J ends lost 2 bases and 0 bases respectively, with 11 bases between them. Germline V CDR1 and CDR2: SGDLS, YYNGEE. CDR3 protein: CASSVPGSPNTGELFF. As DNA, the CDR3 is TGTGCCAGCAGCGTTCCCGGGAGTCCGAACACCGGGGAGCTGTTTTTT.

The chain joins TRBV6-5 to TRBJ1-2; 9 nucleotides match TRBD1. Unmatched junction bases numbered 7, after V lost 7 bases and J lost 1 base. There are 15 residues in the CDR3. Germline CDR1 is MNHEY and CDR2 is SVGAGI. CDR3 nucleotides: TGTGCCAGCATTGGACAGGGGATTGGTAACTATGGCTACACCTTC. Its protein product is CASIGQGIGNYGYTF.

This clone was seen a few times. The CDR3 coding sequence is TGTGCCAGCAGTTACCACGGAAAGGGGAGCAATCAGCCCCAGCATTTT. Protein product: CASSYHGKGSNQPQHF. V is TRBV6-2 or TRBV6-3 and J is TRBJ1-5, with a possible D match to TRBD1 (5 bases). The CDR3 loop spans 16 amino acids. Germline V gene sequence: CDR1 MNHEY, CDR2 SVGEGT. V was pared by 2 bases and J by 1 base, with 12 bases between.

The V call is TRBV5-4, the J call TRBJ2-3; 12 bases line up with TRBD2. The ends lost 7 bases at V and 5 bases at J; junction bases unmatched: 2. This CDR3 region has 13 residues. Germline lookup yields CDR1 SGHNT and CDR2 YYREEE (reference sequence). In nucleotides, the CDR3 is TGTGCCAGCGGACTAGCGGGGAGAGATACGCAGTATTTT. Translation: CASGLAGRDTQYF.

The chain employs TRBV9 and TRBJ1-1, with TRBD1 identical over 7 bases. The CDR3 contains 13 residues. Germline CDR1 and CDR2: SGDLS and YYNGEE. Germline trimming cut 4 bases from V and 6 bases from J; bases unmatched to any gene: 6. The DNA for the CDR3 is TGTGCCAGCAGCCCAAACAGGGGACCTGAAGCTTTCTTT. It specifies CASSPNRGPEAFF.

This chain joins TRBV19 and TRBJ1-5; D is unresolved. Germline V lookup: CDR1 LNHDA, CDR2 SQIVND (reference sequence). The CDR3 length is 14 residues. V was trimmed by 7 bases and J by 4 bases, leaving 14 bases between them. CDR3 nucleotides: TGTGCCAGTACCCCCCCGGGAGGGAATCAGCCCCAGCATTTT. Protein: CASTPPGGNQPQHF.

The chain joins TRBV29-1 to TRBJ2-2, with a tentative D call TRBD2 (5 bases). The CDR3 contains 14 residues. V lost 2 bases, J lost 7 bases, and 14 bases lay in between. In germline, CDR1 is SQVTM, CDR2 ANQGSEA. CDR3 nucleotide sequence: TGCAGCGTTGAATCGCGGAGACGGGGCGGGGAGCTGTTTTTT. The encoded protein is CSVESRRRGGELFF.

The gene calls are TRBV19 and TRBJ1-2; TRBD1 is a possible D gene (5 bases). CDR1 and CDR2 (germline): LNHDA, SQIVND (reference sequence). There are 15 residues in the CDR3. Trimming cost V 3 bases and J 6 bases, with 17 bases left between them. The DNA for the CDR3 is TGTGCCAGTAGTATTGGGGGGAGGTCTCGGGATGGCTACACCTTC. Its protein product is CASSIGGRSRDGYTF.

The chain carries TRBV7-3 and TRBJ1-6, with D perhaps TRBD1 (6 bases). The CDR3 spans 15 residues. Trimming left V 6 bases short and J 7 bases short, with 16 bases between. Germline CDR1 is SGHTA and CDR2 is FQGTGA. Here the CDR3 DNA reads TGTGCCAGCAGTCAATGGGGGGGGCAAAATTCACCCCTCCACTTT. Translating gives CASSQWGGQNSPLHF.